This TCR beta chain is drawn from a study of vaccination and CD4 T cells after COVID-19. Overall study context: A median of around 70 days (range 14 to 241) separated dose two from the taking of post-vaccine samples. Points from the study as a whole: Although the median of SARS-CoV-2-reactive clonotypes rose from around 20 to 38, the change was not significant.

Indicated treatment: roughly 10-day PBMC culture with coronavirus spike peptide pools or control peptides (ViraFEST assay). Oncomine TCR Beta short-read sequencing was applied to DNA from cultured CD4+ T cells. Cultured CD4+ T cells yielded the extracted genomic DNA. From the PCR reads, TCRdb called clonotypes with MiXCR, one entry per CDR3 protein. The sample consists of more than 15,000 distinct CDR3 sequences, around a third of them appearing once. The length of the CDR3 is 17 residues. Germline CDR1 is SGHRS and CDR2 is YFSETQ. The V segment lost 0 bases and the J segment 6 bases; nucleotides outside the gene matches: 11. Comment on this clonotype: Its specificity is not known.

The sequenced sample consisted of cultured CD4+ T cells from blood. The chain links TRBV5-1 to TRBJ2-3, with 9 positions matching TRBD1. The clonotype was recovered from a human donor with COVID-19. CDR3 nucleotide sequence: TGCGCCAGCAGCTTGGCCACGGGGACAGGGCCGGGGGATACGCAGTATTTT. This translates into CASSLATGTGPGDTQYF.